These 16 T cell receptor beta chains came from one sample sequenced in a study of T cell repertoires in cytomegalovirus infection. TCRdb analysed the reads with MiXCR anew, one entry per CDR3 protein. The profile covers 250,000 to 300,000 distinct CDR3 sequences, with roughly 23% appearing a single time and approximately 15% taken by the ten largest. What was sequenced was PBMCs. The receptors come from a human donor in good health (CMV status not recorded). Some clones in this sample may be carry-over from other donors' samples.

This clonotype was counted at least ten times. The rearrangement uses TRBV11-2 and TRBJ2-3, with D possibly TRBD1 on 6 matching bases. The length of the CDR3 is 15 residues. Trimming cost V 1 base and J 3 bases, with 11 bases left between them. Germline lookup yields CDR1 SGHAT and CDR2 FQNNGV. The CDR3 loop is CASSLVWGRTDTQYF. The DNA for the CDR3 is TGTGCCAGCAGCTTAGTGTGGGGGCGTACAGATACGCAGTATTTT.

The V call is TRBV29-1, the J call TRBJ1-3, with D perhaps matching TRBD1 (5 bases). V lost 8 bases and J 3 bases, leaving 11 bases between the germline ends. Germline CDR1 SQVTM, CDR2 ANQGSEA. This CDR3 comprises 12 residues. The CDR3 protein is CSCWGDGNTIYF. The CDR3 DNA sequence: TGCAGCTGTTGGGGGGATGGAAACACCATATATTTT.

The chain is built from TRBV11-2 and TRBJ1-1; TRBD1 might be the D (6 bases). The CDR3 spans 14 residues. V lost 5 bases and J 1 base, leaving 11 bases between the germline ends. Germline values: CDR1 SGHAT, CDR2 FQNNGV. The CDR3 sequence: CASSVIRGNTEAFF. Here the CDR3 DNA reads TGTGCCAGCAGCGTGATCAGGGGGAACACTGAAGCTTTCTTT.

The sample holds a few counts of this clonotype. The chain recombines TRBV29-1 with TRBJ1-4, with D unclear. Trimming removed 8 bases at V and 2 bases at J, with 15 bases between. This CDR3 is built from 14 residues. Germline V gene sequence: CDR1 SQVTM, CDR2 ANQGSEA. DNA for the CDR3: TGCAGCACCCGCCCTGTGGGGACTAATGAAAAACTGTTTTTT. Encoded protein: CSTRPVGTNEKLFF.

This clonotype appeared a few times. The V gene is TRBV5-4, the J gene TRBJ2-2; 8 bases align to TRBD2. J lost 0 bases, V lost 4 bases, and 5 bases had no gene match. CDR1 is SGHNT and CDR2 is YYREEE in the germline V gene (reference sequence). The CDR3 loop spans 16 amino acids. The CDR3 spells CASSTPGGTNTGELFF. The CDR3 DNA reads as TGTGCCAGCAGCACACCGGGGGGGACGAACACCGGGGAGCTGTTTTTT.

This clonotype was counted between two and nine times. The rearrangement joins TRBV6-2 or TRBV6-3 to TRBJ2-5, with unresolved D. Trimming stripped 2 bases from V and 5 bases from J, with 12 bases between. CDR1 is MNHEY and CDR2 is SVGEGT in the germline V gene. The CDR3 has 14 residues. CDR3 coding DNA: TGTGCCAGCAGTTACGGTCAGCCCCGGGAGACCCAGTACTTC. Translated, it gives CASSYGQPRETQYF.

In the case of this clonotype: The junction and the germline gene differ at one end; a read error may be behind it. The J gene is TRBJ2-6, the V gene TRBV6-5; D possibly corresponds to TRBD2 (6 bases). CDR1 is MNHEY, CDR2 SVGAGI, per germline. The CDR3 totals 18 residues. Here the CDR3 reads CASSFPWRDPSGANVRTF. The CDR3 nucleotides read TGTGCCAGCAGCTTCCCTTGGAGGGACCCCTCTGGGGCCAACGTCCGGACTTTC.

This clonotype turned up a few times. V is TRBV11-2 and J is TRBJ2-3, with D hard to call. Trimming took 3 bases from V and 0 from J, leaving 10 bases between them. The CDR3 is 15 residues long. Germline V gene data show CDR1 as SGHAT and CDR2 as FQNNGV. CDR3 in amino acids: CASSFSWESTDTQYF. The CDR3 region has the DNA TGTGCCAGCAGCTTCTCCTGGGAAAGCACAGATACGCAGTATTTT.

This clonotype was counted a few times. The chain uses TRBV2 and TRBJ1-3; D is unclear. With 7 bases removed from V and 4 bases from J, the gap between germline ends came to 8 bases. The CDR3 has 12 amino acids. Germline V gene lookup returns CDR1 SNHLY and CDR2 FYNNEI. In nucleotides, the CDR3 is TGTGCCAGCATTAAGACGGGAAACACCATATATTTT. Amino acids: CASIKTGNTIYF.

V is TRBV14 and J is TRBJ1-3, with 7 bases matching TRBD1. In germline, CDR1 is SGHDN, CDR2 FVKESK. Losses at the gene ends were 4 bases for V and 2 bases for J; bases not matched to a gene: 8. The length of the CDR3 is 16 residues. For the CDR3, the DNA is TGTGCCAGCAGCCTCAGGGGGGGCGCTCCTGGAAACACCATATATTTT. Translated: CASSLRGGAPGNTIYF.

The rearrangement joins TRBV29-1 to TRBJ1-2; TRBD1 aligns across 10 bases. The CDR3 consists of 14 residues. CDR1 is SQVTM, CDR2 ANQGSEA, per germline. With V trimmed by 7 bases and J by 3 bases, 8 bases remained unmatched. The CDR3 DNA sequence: TGCAGCGGACTAGACAGGGGGCAGGACTATGGCTACACCTTC. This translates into CSGLDRGQDYGYTF.

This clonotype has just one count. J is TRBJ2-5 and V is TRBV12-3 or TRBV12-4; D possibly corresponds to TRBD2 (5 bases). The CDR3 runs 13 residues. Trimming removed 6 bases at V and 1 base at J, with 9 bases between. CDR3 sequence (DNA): TGTGCCAGCAGGAGGAGCGGCCAAGAGACCCAGTACTTC. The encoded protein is CASRRSGQETQYF.

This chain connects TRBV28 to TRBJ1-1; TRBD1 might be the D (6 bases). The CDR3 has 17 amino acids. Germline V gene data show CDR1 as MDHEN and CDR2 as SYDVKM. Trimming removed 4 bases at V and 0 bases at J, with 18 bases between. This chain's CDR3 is CASSSPAGALLNTEAFF. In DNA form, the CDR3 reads TGTGCCAGCAGTTCCCCTGCGGGGGCCCTCTTGAACACTGAAGCTTTCTTT.

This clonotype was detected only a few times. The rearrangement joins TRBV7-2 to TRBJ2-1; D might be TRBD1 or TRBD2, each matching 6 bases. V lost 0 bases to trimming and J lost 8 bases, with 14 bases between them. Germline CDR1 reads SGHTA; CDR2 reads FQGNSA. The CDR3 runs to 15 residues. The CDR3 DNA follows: TGTGCCAGCAGCTTAGCGGGGGGCAAGATGTATGAGCAGTTCTTC. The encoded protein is CASSLAGGKMYEQFF.

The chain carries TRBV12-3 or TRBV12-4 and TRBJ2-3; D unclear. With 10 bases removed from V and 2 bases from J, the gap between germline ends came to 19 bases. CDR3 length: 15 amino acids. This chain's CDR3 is CATSGAEIFTDTQYF. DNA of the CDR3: TGTGCCACCTCCGGAGCAGAAATTTTCACAGATACGCAGTATTTT.

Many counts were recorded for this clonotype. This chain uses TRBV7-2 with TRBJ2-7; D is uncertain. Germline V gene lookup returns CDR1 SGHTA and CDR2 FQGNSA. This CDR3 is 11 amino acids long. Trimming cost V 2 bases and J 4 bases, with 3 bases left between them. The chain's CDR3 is CASSLIYEQYF. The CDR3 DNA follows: TGTGCCAGCAGCTTAATTTACGAGCAGTACTTC.